This T cell receptor (beta chain) was recovered during a study of T-cell memory formation after mild COVID-19 (dated by TCRdb to 2020 to 2023). In the study overall: TCR sequence clusters from the two donors were found to be largely donor specific. In two donors, T-cell clones that expanded and contracted after mild COVID-19 were tracked by sequencing TCRalpha and TCRbeta repertoires over time. Two young, previously healthy adult volunteers, one female and one male, were included in the cohort.

PBMCs were isolated by Ficoll-Paque density gradient centrifugation. Sequenced on an Illumina NovaSeq 6000. cDNA libraries for TCRalpha and TCRbeta were prepared by 5'RACE using constant-segment primers, with sample barcodes and unique molecular identifiers added. RNA was extracted from every sample with Trizol reagent. Library amplification was performed in two PCR steps, and a second sample barcode and Illumina TruSeq adapters were introduced in the second step. The libraries were sequenced on an Illumina NovaSeq using 2 x 150 bp paired-end reads. As for the original processing: Demultiplexing of reads and collapsing into UMI-guided consensus sequences were performed with migec v1.2.7. With mixcr v2.1.11, UMI consensuses were aligned to TRA and TRB V and J templates and assembled into clonotypes. A clonotype was counted as expanded or contracted only when both edgeR and NoisET called the clonotype significant, with the noise models trained on biological replicates. For edgeR calls, a false discovery rate-adjusted p below 0.01 and a log2 fold-change threshold of 1 were applied. As an exploratory analysis of dynamics, max-normalized trajectories of the 1000 most abundant clonotypes were examined by PCA with hierarchical clustering. Separately sequenced CD4+ and CD8+ repertoires were used to assign the CD4 or CD8 phenotype of responding clones. TCRdb passed the public sequencing reads through fastp at Q25 and MiXCR, retaining productive beta sequences. CDR3 protein duplicates are merged, each entry listing the most common genes and DNA. The V and J calls, along with clone size, are taken from TCRdb and not from the paper's own processing. Across this sample there are 85,000 to 130,000 distinct CDR3 sequences, with around 10% seen only once. Of the sample, about two fifths is held by the ten largest clones.

Study-wide findings and limitations: Contracting CD4+ clones turned up mainly in the CM and EM memory subsets, whereas EMRA was where CD8+ clones were enriched. Some responding clones were detected in pre-infection memory, which suggested that pre-existing cross-reactive memory T cells had joined the SARS-CoV-2 response. Whether the second-wave clones peaking on day 37 were SARS-CoV-2 specific was not confirmed. From day 15 to 85, contracting clones showed balanced CD4/CD8 phenotypes, whereas a second wave of clones that expanded from day 15 to 37 leaned towards CD4+. The study included only a couple of mild cases, and larger cohorts that include severe cases with pre-infection samples were judged to be necessary.

A few counts support this clonotype. The antigen it recognizes is unknown. No base quality values were provided; no much bigger clone lies one nucleotide off. The material sequenced was PBMCs or a T cell subset sorted from them (not recorded which). This receptor was identified in a man aged 18 to 29 who had mild COVID-19 (a few samples of this study predate the infection). The sample titles of this study are shuffled in the database, so cell type and time point are left out; the donor was told from shared clones.

The bases are TGTGCCAGCAGCCCCGCGGGCAGGGGACACGAGCAGTACTTC. This yields the protein CASSPAGRGHEQYF. Rearrangement joined TRBV7-8 to TRBJ2-7; 6 matching bases give a weak D call of TRBD1. The germline V gene gives CDR1 as SGHVS and CDR2 as FQNEAQ. The CDR3 numbers 14 residues from cysteine through phenylalanine. Of all the DNA, just the CDR3 is kept, 42 bases in frame from base 1. A distance of 16 bases separates the germline ends of V and J, which lose 5 bases and 5 bases respectively.